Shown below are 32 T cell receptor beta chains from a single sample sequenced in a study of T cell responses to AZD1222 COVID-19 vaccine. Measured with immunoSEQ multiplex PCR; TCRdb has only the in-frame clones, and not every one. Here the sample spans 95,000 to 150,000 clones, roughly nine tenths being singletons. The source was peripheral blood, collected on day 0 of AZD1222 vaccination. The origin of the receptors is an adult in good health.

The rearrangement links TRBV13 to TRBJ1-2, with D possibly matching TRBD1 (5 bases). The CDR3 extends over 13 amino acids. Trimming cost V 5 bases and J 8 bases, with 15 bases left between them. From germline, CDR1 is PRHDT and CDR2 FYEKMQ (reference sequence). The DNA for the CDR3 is TGTGCCAGCAGCCTAAGGACATTGGGGGGCTACACCTTC. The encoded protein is CASSLRTLGGYTF.

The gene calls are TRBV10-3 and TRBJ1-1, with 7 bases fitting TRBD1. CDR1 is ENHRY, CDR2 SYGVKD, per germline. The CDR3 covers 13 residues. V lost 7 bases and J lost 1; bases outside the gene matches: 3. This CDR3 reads CAITGQANTEAFF. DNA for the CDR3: TGTGCCATCACTGGACAGGCGAACACTGAAGCTTTCTTT.

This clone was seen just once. DNA for the CDR3: TGTGCCAGCCAGAGGCTCCTTAGCGGAGGAAACACCGGGGAGCTGTTTTTT. Its protein product is CASQRLLSGGNTGELFF. The V call is TRBV2, the J call TRBJ2-2; D may be TRBD2 (6 bases). Trimming took off 8 bases at V and 2 bases at J, with 21 bases between the two ends. The V gene's germline CDR1 is SNHLY and CDR2 FYNNEI. The CDR3 is made up of 17 amino acids.

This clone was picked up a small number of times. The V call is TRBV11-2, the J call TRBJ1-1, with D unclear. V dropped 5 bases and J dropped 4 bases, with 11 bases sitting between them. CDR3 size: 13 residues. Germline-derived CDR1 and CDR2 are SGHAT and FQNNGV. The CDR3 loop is CASSQLGITEAFF. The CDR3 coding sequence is TGTGCCAGCAGCCAGCTGGGGATCACTGAAGCTTTCTTT.

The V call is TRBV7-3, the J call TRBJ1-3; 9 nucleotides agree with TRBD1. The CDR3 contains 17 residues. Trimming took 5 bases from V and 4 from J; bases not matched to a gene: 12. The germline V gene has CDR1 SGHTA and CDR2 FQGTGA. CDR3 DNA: TGTGCCAGCAGCACAGACAGGGGGATTAAGGTCGGAAACACCATATATTTT. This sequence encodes CASSTDRGIKVGNTIYF.

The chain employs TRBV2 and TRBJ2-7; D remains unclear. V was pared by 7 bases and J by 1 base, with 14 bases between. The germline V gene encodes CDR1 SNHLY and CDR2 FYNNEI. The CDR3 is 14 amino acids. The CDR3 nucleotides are TGTGCCAGCATAGCTGGAACGGGTTCCTACGAGCAGTACTTC. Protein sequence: CASIAGTGSYEQYF.

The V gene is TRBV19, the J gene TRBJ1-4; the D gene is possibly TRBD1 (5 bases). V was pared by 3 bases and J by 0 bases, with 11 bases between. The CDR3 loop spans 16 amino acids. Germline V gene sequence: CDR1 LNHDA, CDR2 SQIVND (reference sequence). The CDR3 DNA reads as TGTGCCAGTAGTATGCAGGGAGGGTCAACTAATGAAAAACTGTTTTTT. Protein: CASSMQGGSTNEKLFF.

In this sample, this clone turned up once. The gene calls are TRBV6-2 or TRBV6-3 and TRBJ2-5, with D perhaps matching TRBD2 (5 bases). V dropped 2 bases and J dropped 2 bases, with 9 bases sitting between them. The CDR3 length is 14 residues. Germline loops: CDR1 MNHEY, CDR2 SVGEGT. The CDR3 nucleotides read TGTGCCAGCAGTTACGAGGACTTGCAAGAGACCCAGTACTTC. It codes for CASSYEDLQETQYF.

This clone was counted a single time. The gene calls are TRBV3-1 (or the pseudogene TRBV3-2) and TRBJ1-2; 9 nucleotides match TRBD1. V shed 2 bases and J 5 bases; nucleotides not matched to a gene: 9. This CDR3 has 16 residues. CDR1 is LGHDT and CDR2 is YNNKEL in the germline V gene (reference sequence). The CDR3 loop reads CASSQRSPGQGYGYTF. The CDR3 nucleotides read TGTGCCAGCAGCCAACGAAGTCCGGGACAGGGATATGGCTACACCTTC.

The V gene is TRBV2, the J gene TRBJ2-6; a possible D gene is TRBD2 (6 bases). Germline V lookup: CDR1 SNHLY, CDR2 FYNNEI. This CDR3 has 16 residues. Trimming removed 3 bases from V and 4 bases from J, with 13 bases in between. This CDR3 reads CASSDREIPGANVLTF. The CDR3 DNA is TGTGCCAGCAGTGACCGGGAGATCCCAGGGGCCAACGTCCTGACTTTC.

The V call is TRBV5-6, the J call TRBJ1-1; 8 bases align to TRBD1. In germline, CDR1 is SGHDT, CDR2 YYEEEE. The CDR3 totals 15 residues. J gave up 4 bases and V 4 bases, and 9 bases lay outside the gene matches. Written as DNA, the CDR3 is TGTGCCAGCAGCGCCAGGGGGCGGGTGAGCACTGAAGCTTTCTTT. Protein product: CASSARGRVSTEAFF.

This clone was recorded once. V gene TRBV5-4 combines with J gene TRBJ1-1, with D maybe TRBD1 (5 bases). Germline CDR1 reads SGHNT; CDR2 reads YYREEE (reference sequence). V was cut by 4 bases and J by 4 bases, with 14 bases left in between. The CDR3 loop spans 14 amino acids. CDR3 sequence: CASSGAGGITEAFF. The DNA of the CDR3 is TGTGCCAGCAGCGGAGCCGGGGGGATCACTGAAGCTTTCTTT.

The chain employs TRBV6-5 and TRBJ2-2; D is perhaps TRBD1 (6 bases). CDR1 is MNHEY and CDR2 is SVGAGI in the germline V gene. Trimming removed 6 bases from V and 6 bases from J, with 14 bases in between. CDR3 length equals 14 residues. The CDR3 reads CASRGTMVAGELFF. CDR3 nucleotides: TGTGCCAGCAGGGGGACAATGGTCGCCGGGGAGCTGTTTTTT.

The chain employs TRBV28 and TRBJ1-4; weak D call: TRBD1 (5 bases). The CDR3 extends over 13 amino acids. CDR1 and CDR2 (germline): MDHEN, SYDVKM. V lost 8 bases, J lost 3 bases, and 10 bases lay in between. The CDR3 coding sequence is TGTGCCAGCGCGGGCAGGGCTAATGAAAAACTGTTTTTT. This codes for CASAGRANEKLFF.

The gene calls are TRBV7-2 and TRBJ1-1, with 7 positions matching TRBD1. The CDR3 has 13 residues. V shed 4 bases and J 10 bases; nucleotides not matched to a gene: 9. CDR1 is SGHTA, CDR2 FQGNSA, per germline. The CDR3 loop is CASSSRQGTRAFF. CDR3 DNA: TGTGCCAGCAGCTCGAGACAGGGTACCCGAGCTTTCTTT.

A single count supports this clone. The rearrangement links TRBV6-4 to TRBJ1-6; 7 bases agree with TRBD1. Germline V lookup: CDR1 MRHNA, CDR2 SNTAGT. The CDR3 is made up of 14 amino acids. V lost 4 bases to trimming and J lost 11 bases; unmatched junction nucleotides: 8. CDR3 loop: CASSVTGDLTPLHF. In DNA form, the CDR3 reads TGTGCCAGCAGTGTTACAGGGGATCTGACACCCCTCCACTTT.

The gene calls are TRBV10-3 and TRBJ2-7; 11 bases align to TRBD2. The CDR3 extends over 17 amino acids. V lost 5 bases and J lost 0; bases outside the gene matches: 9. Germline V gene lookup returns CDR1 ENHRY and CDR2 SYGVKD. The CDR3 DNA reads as TGTGCCATCAGTTCGGGACTAGCGGACCGGAGCTCCTACGAGCAGTACTTC. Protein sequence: CAISSGLADRSSYEQYF.

The CDR3 loop is CASSVGQGTYDQPQHF. CDR3 DNA sequence: TGTGCCAGCAGTGTCGGACAGGGAACGTATGATCAGCCCCAGCATTTT. J is TRBJ1-5 and V is TRBV28; TRBD1 matches 8 bases. The trim removed 5 bases at V and 5 bases at J, leaving 11 bases unmatched. The germline V gene encodes CDR1 MDHEN and CDR2 SYDVKM. This CDR3 is 16 amino acids long.

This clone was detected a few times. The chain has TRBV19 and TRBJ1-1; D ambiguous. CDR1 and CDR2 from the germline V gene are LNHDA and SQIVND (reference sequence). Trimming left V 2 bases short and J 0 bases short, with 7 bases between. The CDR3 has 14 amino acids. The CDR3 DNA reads TGTGCCAGTAGTATAAGCACGGTGAACACTGAAGCTTTCTTT. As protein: CASSISTVNTEAFF. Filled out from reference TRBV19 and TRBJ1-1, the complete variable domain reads DGGITQSPKYLFRKEGQNVTLSCEQNLNHDAMYWYRQDPGQGLRLIYYSQIVNDFQKGDIAEGYSVSREKKESFPLTVTSAQKNPTAFYLCASSISTVNTEAFFGQGTRLTVV.

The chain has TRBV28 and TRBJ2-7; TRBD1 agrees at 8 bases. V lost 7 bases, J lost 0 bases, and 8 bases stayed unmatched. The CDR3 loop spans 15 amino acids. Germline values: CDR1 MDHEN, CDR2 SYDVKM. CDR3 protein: CASKLRGLSSYEQYF. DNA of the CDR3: TGTGCCAGCAAACTCAGGGGGCTCAGCTCCTACGAGCAGTACTTC.

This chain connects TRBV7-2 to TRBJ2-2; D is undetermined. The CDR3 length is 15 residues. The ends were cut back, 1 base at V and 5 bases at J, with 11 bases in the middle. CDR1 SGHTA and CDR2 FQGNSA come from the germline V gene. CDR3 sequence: CASSLGGLYTGELFF. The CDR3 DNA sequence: TGTGCCAGCAGCTTAGGGGGATTATATACCGGGGAGCTGTTTTTT.

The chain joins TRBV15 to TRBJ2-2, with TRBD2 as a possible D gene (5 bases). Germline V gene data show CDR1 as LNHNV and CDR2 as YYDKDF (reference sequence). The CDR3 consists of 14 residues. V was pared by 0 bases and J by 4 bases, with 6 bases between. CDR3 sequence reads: CATSRDRGTGELFF. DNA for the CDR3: TGTGCCACCAGCAGAGATCGGGGCACCGGGGAGCTGTTTTTT.

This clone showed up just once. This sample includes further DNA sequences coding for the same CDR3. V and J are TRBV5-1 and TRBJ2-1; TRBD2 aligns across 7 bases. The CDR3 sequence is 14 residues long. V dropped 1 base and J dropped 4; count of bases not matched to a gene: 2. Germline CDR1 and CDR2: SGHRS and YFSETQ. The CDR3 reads CASSLTGGYNEQFF. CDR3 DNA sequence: TGCGCCAGCAGCTTGACCGGGGGGTACAATGAGCAGTTCTTC.

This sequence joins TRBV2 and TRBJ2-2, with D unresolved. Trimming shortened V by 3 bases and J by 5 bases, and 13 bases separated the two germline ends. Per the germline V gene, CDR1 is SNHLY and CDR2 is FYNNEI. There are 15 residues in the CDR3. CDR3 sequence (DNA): TGTGCCAGCAGTGAGCAGACCCTAGGGACCGGGGAGCTGTTTTTT. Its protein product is CASSEQTLGTGELFF.

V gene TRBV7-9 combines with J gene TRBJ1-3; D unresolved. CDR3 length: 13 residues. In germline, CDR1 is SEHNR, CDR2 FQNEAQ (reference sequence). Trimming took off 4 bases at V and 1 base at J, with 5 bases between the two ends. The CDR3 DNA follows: TGTGCCAGCAGCTCCGGATCTGGAAACACCATATATTTT. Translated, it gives CASSSGSGNTIYF.

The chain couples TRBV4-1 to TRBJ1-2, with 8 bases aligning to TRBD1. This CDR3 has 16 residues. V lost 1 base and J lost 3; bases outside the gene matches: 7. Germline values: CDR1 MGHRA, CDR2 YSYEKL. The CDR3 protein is CASSQGRQGYHYGYTF. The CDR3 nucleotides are TGCGCCAGCAGCCAAGGTCGACAGGGGTACCACTATGGCTACACCTTC.

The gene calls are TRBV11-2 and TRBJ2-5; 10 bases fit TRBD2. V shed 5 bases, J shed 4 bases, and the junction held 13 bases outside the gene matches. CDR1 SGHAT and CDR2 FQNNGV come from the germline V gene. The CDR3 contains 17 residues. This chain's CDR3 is CASSDLGLAGARETQYF. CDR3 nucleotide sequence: TGTGCCAGCAGCGACTTAGGGCTAGCGGGAGCTCGAGAGACCCAGTACTTC.

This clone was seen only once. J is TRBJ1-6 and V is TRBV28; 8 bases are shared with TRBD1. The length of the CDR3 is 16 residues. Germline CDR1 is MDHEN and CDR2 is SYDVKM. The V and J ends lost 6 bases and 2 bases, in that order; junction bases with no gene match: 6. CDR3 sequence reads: CASRGQESPYNSPLHF. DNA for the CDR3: TGTGCCAGCAGGGGACAGGAGAGCCCCTATAATTCACCCCTCCACTTT.

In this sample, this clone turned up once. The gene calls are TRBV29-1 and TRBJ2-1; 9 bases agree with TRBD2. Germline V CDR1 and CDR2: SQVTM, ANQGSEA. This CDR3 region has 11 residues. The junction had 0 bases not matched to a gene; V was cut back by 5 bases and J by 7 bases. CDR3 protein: CSVLAGNEQFF. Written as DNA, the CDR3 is TGCAGCGTTCTAGCGGGAAATGAGCAGTTCTTC.

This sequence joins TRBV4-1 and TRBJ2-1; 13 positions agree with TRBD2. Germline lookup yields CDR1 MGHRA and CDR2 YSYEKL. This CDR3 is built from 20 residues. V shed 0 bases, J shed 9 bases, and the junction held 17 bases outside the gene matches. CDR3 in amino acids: CASSQERGLAGSRPWGEQFF. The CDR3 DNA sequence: TGCGCCAGCAGCCAAGAAAGGGGACTAGCGGGATCTAGACCCTGGGGTGAGCAGTTCTTC.

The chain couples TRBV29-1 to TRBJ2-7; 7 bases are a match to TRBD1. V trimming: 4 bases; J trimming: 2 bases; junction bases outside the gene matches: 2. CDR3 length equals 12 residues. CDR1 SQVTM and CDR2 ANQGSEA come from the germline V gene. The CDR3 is CSVAGTAYEQYF. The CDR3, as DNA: TGCAGCGTTGCCGGGACAGCCTACGAGCAGTACTTC.

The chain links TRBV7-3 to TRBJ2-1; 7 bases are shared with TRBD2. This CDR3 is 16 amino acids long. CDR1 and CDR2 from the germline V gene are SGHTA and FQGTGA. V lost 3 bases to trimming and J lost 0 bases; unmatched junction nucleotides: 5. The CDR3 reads CASSFTSASSYNEQFF. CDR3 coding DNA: TGTGCCAGCAGCTTCACTAGCGCGAGCTCCTACAATGAGCAGTTCTTC.